Below, 30 T cell receptor beta chains from the same sample are listed, as sequenced in a study of blood T cells in healthy people across ages (dated by TCRdb to about 2015). Library preparation employed 5' RACE. The sample was run on an Illumina HiSeq 2500. A second PCR of roughly 7 to 12 cycles was performed with a sample-barcoded 5' primer and a J-beta primer mix. Clones were called with MiXCR by TCRdb after fastp trimmed the public reads at Q25, and only in-frame beta chains were retained. Each entry is one CDR3 protein sequence, shown with its most common DNA and genes. The sample includes 780,000 or so distinct CDR3 sequences, with approximately 53% observed a single time. The ten largest clones represent roughly 40% of the sample. The sequenced sample was blood. These receptors were obtained from an older man in good health.

This sequence joins TRBV20-1 and TRBJ2-1; 8 nucleotides line up with TRBD2. The CDR3 loop spans 14 amino acids. Germline assignment: CDR1 DFQATT and CDR2 SNEGSKA (reference sequence). CDR3 loop: CSATGTSKVDEQFF. The CDR3 coding sequence is TGCAGCGCGACCGGGACTAGTAAGGTCGATGAGCAGTTCTTC.

The chain links TRBV28 to TRBJ1-3; D unresolved. Germline V gene lookup returns CDR1 MDHEN and CDR2 SYDVKM. V was cut by 7 bases and J by 2 bases, with 6 bases left in between. The length of the CDR3 is 12 residues. This chain's CDR3 is CASTRAGNTIYF. The CDR3, as DNA: TGTGCCAGCACCCGGGCTGGAAACACCATATATTTT.

This CDR3 is CASRDGQTQYF. CDR3 nucleotide sequence: TGTGCCAGCAGGGATGGACAGACCCAGTACTTC. The chain joins TRBV6-5 to TRBJ2-5, with unresolved D. The V end lost 6 bases, the J end lost 6 bases, and 8 bases lay between the germline ends. The V gene's germline CDR1 is MNHEY and CDR2 SVGAGI. This CDR3 has 11 residues.

This clonotype was detected a few times. This chain uses TRBV12-3 or TRBV12-4 with TRBJ2-1; 10 bases are a match to TRBD2. The CDR3 consists of 15 residues. Trimming at V came to 5 bases and at J to 7 bases, leaving 8 bases not matched to a gene. DNA for the CDR3: TGTGCCAGCAGTCCGGGAAGCGGGAGGGATAATGAGCAGTTCTTC. Protein sequence: CASSPGSGRDNEQFF.

This clonotype has more than one count but fewer than ten. The chain is built from TRBV29-1 and TRBJ2-7; 10 bases match TRBD1. CDR3 length: 14 residues. V gave up 4 bases and J gave up 2 bases; unmatched junction bases: 5. CDR1 and CDR2 from the germline V gene are SQVTM and ANQGSEA. The CDR3 reads CSVASGTGAYEQYF. CDR3 DNA sequence: TGCAGCGTTGCCTCCGGGACAGGGGCCTACGAGCAGTACTTC.

The V gene is TRBV12-3 or TRBV12-4, the J gene TRBJ2-7; D is possibly TRBD1 (6 bases). This CDR3 has 15 amino acids. Between the trimmed V and J ends, which lost 6 bases and 3 bases, there was a span of 18 bases. Here the CDR3 reads CASSEQGRSGYEQYF. The CDR3 nucleotides are TGTGCCAGCAGCGAACAGGGTCGTTCAGGCTACGAGCAGTACTTC.

J is TRBJ2-1 and V is TRBV20-1; D is undetermined. V dropped 0 bases and J dropped 7 bases, with 16 bases sitting between them. CDR1 and CDR2 from the germline V gene are DFQATT and SNEGSKA (reference sequence). The CDR3 consists of 15 residues. CDR3 nucleotide sequence: TGCAGTGCTAGAGATGGGCCCCGACTCGATAATGAGCAGTTCTTC. Encoded protein: CSARDGPRLDNEQFF.

The V call is TRBV12-3 or TRBV12-4, the J call TRBJ2-7, with TRBD1 matching 10 bases. CDR3 length: 16 residues. After removal of 1 base from V and 6 bases from J, the junction contained 9 bases not matched to a gene. The CDR3 region has the DNA TGTGCCAGCAGTTTAGATGGGACAGGGGCCTTGGGCGAGCAGTACTTC. Translating it yields CASSLDGTGALGEQYF.

The chain uses TRBV20-1 and TRBJ1-2; no definite D call. CDR3 length: 11 amino acids. The germline gives CDR1 DFQATT, CDR2 SNEGSKA (reference sequence). The ends were cut back, 2 bases at V and 4 bases at J, with 5 bases in the middle. CDR3 bases: TGCAGTGCTAGACTGGCCTATGGCTACACCTTC. This gives the protein CSARLAYGYTF.

The genes are TRBV11-2 and TRBJ2-6; no reliable D call. Trimming shortened V by 1 base and J by 17 bases, and 9 bases separated the two germline ends. The CDR3 has 11 amino acids. Germline CDR1 SGHAT, CDR2 FQNNGV. The CDR3 nucleotides read TGTGCCAGCAGCTTAGGCGTACCAGTGACTTTC. It yields the protein CASSLGVPVTF.

This clonotype was recorded once. The chain carries TRBV20-1 and TRBJ2-2; weak D call: TRBD1 (5 bases). The ends were cut back, 3 bases at V and 7 bases at J, with 9 bases in the middle. CDR1 is DFQATT and CDR2 is SNEGSKA in the germline V gene (reference sequence). The CDR3 is 12 residues long. DNA of the CDR3: TGCAGTGCTAGCAGGGATCTCGGGGAGCTGTTTTTT. Amino acids: CSASRDLGELFF.

The chain is built from TRBV28 and TRBJ2-4; tentatively, D is TRBD1 (6 bases). This CDR3 contains 17 residues. The V gene's germline CDR1 is MDHEN and CDR2 SYDVKM. The V gene lost 6 bases and the J gene lost 0 bases, with 18 bases spanning the gap. In DNA, the CDR3 is TGTGCCAGCAGCCCCTCAGGGGCCCAGCTAGCCAAAAACATTCAGTACTTC. Amino acids: CASSPSGAQLAKNIQYF. The full variable domain, its missing parts supplied by reference TRBV28 and TRBJ2-4, is DVKVTQSSRYLVKRTGEKVFLECVQDMDHENMFWYRQDPGLGLRLIYFSYDVKMKEKGDIPEGYSVSREKKERFSLILESASTNQTSMYLCASSPSGAQLAKNIQYFGAGTRLSVL.

This chain links TRBV25-1 with TRBJ1-2; the match to TRBD1 covers 7 bases. CDR1 MGHDK and CDR2 SYGVNS come from the germline V gene. J was trimmed by 4 bases and V by 9 bases; bases with no gene match: 14. The CDR3 runs 15 residues. The CDR3 loop reads CASLDRQGRGYGYTF. The CDR3 coding sequence is TGTGCCAGTCTCGACCGACAGGGAAGGGGCTATGGCTACACCTTC.

In the case of this clonotype: At one boundary the junction diverges from the germline segment, which might be a read error. The chain has TRBV5-1 and TRBJ1-2; tentative D call: TRBD1 (6 bases). CDR3 length: 15 amino acids. Germline CDR1 SGHRS, CDR2 YFSETQ. CDR3 amino acids: CASSSGQISDYGYTF. In DNA, the CDR3 is TGCGCCAGCAGCTCAGGACAGATTTCAGACTATGGCTACACATTC.

The J gene is TRBJ2-5, the V gene TRBV12-3 or TRBV12-4, with 10 bases that match TRBD1. The J call may be wrong; the DNA end is better matched by TRBJ2-7. The CDR3 spans 15 residues. CDR3 region: CASSAPGDRGDEQYF. The CDR3 DNA is TGTGCCAGCAGTGCCCCCGGGGACAGGGGCGACGAGCAGTACTTC.

This clonotype appeared a few times. V usage is TRBV29-1 and J usage is TRBJ1-2, with 7 positions matching TRBD1. Unmatched junction bases numbered 7, after V lost 4 bases and J lost 8 bases. The CDR3 spans 12 residues. CDR1 SQVTM and CDR2 ANQGSEA come from the germline V gene. CDR3: CSVGQGGDGYTF. DNA of the CDR3: TGCAGCGTTGGACAGGGAGGTGACGGCTACACCTTC.

The rearrangement links TRBV10-2 to TRBJ2-7; TRBD1 agrees at 7 bases. V was clipped by 6 bases and J by 6 bases; unmatched bases: 8. This CDR3 contains 13 residues. Germline CDR1 is WSHSY and CDR2 is SAAADI. In DNA, the CDR3 is TGCGCCAGCAGCGGCACCGACAGGGCCGAGCAGTACTTC. This sequence encodes CASSGTDRAEQYF.

The sample holds a few counts of this clonotype. This sequence joins TRBV29-1 and TRBJ2-7; 10 nucleotides line up with TRBD1. CDR3 length: 15 residues. With 6 bases clipped from V and 0 bases from J, the junction kept 8 bases outside the gene matches. The germline CDR1 and CDR2 sequences are SQVTM and ANQGSEA. This chain's CDR3 is CSVVPGQGSSYEQYF. The CDR3 region has the DNA TGCAGCGTAGTACCGGGACAGGGGAGCTCCTACGAGCAGTACTTC.

The gene calls are TRBV15 and TRBJ2-5; D gene uncertain. The CDR3 length is 15 residues. CDR1 LNHNV and CDR2 YYDKDF come from the germline V gene (reference sequence). The V end lost 0 bases, the J end lost 4 bases, and 12 bases lay between the germline ends. CDR3 protein: CATSRDPGTRETQYF. The CDR3 nucleotides read TGTGCCACCAGCAGAGATCCGGGTACTCGAGAGACCCAGTACTTC.

CDR3: CASSETLVRPYNEQFF. Here the CDR3 DNA reads TGTGCCAGCAGTGAAACCCTGGTGCGGCCCTACAATGAGCAGTTCTTC. This chain uses TRBV6-1 with TRBJ2-1; D unclear. Looked up from germline, CDR1 is MNHNS and CDR2 is SASEGT. V was pared by 2 bases and J by 2 bases, with 13 bases between. The CDR3 consists of 16 residues.

J is TRBJ2-4 and V is TRBV7-9; either TRBD1 or TRBD2 may supply D (5 bases each). V shed 5 bases and J shed 1 base, with 15 bases lying between them. The germline V gene encodes CDR1 SEHNR and CDR2 FQNEAQ (reference sequence). CDR3 length: 16 residues. The CDR3 nucleotides read TGTGCCAGCAGCCCCGAGTATTGGGGGGCCAAAAACATTCAGTACTTC. This gives the protein CASSPEYWGAKNIQYF. Looking up the rest from reference TRBV7-9 and TRBJ2-4 gives the full variable domain: DTGVSQNPRHKITKRGQNVTFRCDPISEHNRLYWYRQTLGQGPEFLTYFQNEAQLEKSRLLSDRFSAERPKGSFSTLEIQRTEQGDSAMYLCASSPEYWGAKNIQYFGAGTRLSVL.

CDR3 residues: CASTKTGARTGELFF. CDR3 nucleotides: TGTGCCAGCACAAAGACAGGGGCGCGGACCGGGGAGCTGTTTTTT. The J gene is TRBJ2-2, the V gene TRBV28; 8 bases agree with TRBD1. With V trimmed by 7 bases and J by 5 bases, 9 bases remained unmatched. The CDR3 consists of 15 residues. CDR1 and CDR2 (germline): MDHEN, SYDVKM. Together with reference TRBV28 and TRBJ2-2, the CDR3 gives the full variable domain: DVKVTQSSRYLVKRTGEKVFLECVQDMDHENMFWYRQDPGLGLRLIYFSYDVKMKEKGDIPEGYSVSREKKERFSLILESASTNQTSMYLCASTKTGARTGELFFGEGSRLTVL.

This rearrangement joins TRBV20-1 to TRBJ2-1, with TRBD2 identical over 8 bases. After removal of 0 bases from V and 7 bases from J, the junction contained 2 bases not matched to a gene. The CDR3 has 13 residues. CDR1 is DFQATT and CDR2 is SNEGSKA in the germline V gene (reference sequence). The CDR3 here is CSARDGRANEQFF. Here the CDR3 DNA reads TGCAGTGCTAGAGACGGGAGGGCTAATGAGCAGTTCTTC.

This clonotype was seen only a few times. The CDR3 DNA reads TGTGCCAGCAGCCAAGAGGGAGACTATGGCTACACCTTC. This codes for CASSQEGDYGYTF. The rearrangement uses TRBV14 and TRBJ1-2; D ambiguous. The CDR3 totals 13 residues. V was shortened by 0 bases and J by 3 bases, with 5 bases between the two germline ends. Germline loops: CDR1 SGHDN, CDR2 FVKESK.

This sequence joins TRBV2 and TRBJ2-3; TRBD2 might be the D (6 bases). CDR3 length: 14 amino acids. The germline V and J ends were trimmed by 8 bases and 6 bases, with 18 bases remaining between them. The V gene's germline CDR1 is SNHLY and CDR2 FYNNEI. The CDR3, as DNA: TGTGCCAGCTCACCGGGGAGGTTAACTGATACGCAGTATTTT. Amino acids: CASSPGRLTDTQYF.

This clonotype appeared a few times. This rearrangement joins TRBV5-5 to TRBJ2-5, with 9 bases identical to TRBD1. Germline CDR1 and CDR2: SGHKS and YYEKEE (reference sequence). J lost 5 bases, V lost 5 bases, and 16 bases had no gene match. CDR3 size: 17 residues. The CDR3 nucleotides are TGTGCCAGCAGTCCGCCGGGACAGGGATCTAGGGGGGAGACCCAGTACTTC. Residues: CASSPPGQGSRGETQYF.

The chain combines TRBV29-1 with TRBJ2-1, with no clear D. The V gene's germline CDR1 is SQVTM and CDR2 ANQGSEA. CDR3 size: 12 residues. With 5 bases removed from V and 0 bases from J, the gap between germline ends came to 5 bases. This CDR3 reads CSVWSSYNEQFF. The CDR3 coding sequence is TGCAGCGTTTGGAGCTCCTACAATGAGCAGTTCTTC.

The rearrangement joins TRBV5-5 to TRBJ2-5; possibly TRBD1 for D (5 bases). The CDR3 extends over 17 amino acids. The ends were cut back, 1 base at V and 11 bases at J, with 27 bases in the middle. Germline V gene data show CDR1 as SGHKS and CDR2 as YYEKEE (reference sequence). CDR3 bases: TGTGCCAGCAGCTTGATGGGGCAAGCGAGAATCGACAATGAGCAGTACTTC. As protein: CASSLMGQARIDNEQYF.

This clonotype was detected once. CDR3 coding DNA: TGTGCCAGCACCTCCCTCGGGACGAACACCGGGGAGCTGTTTTTT. Protein sequence: CASTSLGTNTGELFF. The chain uses TRBV28 and TRBJ2-2; TRBD2 might be the D (5 bases). The CDR3 is 15 residues long. Deletions cut 7 bases from V and 0 bases from J, with 12 bases between. From germline, CDR1 is MDHEN and CDR2 SYDVKM.

V gene TRBV20-1 combines with J gene TRBJ2-4; tentative D call: TRBD1 (5 bases). The J call is in doubt because the DNA end fits TRBJ2-5 better. Looked up from germline, CDR1 is DFQATT and CDR2 is SNEGSKA (reference sequence). This CDR3 has 14 amino acids. The CDR3 here is CSARDQGSLETQYF. In DNA form, the CDR3 reads TGCAGTGCTAGAGATCAGGGCAGCTTGGAGACCCAGTACTTC.